The clone carrying this T cell receptor beta chain was counted a few times. Its antigen is unknown. The entry originates in a study of graft-versus-host responses after intestinal transplantation. As for the study in general: Every one of the recipients received anti-thymocyte globulin induction and afterwards took tacrolimus and steroids for around 3 years. Points from the study as a whole: Graft-donor T cell macrochimerism in patients accompanied high graft-versus-host to host-versus-graft clonal ratios in allografts. HvG clone declines early post-transplant were associated with peak circulating GvH levels. In recipient marrow, GvH clones were found, and some appeared first in ileum or blood.

The CDR3 loop spans 16 amino acids. The ends lost 1 base at V and 10 bases at J; junction bases unmatched: 10. Germline V gene lookup returns CDR1 MGHRA and CDR2 YSYEKL. The table came from immunoSEQ multiplex PCR; TCRdb's copy has only in-frame clones and leaves some out. Of 85,000 to 100,000 clones listed, just under 95% were seen once; the top ten hold about 0.073%. The clonotype comes from a human donor who was the organ donor for an intestinal transplant. Material: unstimulated CD8+ T cells sorted from spleen or lymph node cells, obtained before transplant. The rearrangement uses TRBV4-1 and TRBJ2-7; 13 nucleotides match TRBD2. The chain's CDR3 is CASSQGPGTSGIRQYF. The CDR3 DNA reads TGCGCCAGCAGCCAAGGTCCCGGGACTAGCGGGATCCGACAGTACTTC.